Listed below are T cell receptor beta chains from one sample, sequenced in a study of cytomegalovirus exposure and HLA in healthy donors. Assay: immunoSEQ multiplex PCR; the TCRdb copy retains only in-frame clones and omits some. The data contain 300,000 to 450,000 clones, more than 80% of them singletons. Specimen: PBMCs. The receptors stem from a young woman in good health and CMV-seronegative. Both conserved end residues are part of each CDR3. The order of the fields is D gene, clone size, J gene, V gene, CDR3 protein, CDR3 DNA. D genes are given only for firm matches. Only some rows state a clone size, as once, few, many or a class for expanded clones.

D gene: TRBD1
clone size: NA
J gene: TRBJ2-7
V gene: TRBV9
CDR3 protein: CASSVDSGQGALYEQYF
CDR3 DNA: TGTGCCAGCAGCGTAGATTCAGGACAGGGGGCACTCTACGAGCAGTACTTC

D gene: TRBD2
clone size: NA
J gene: TRBJ2-5
V gene: TRBV6-5
CDR3 protein: CASSDGTSGATRYF
CDR3 DNA: TGTGCCAGCAGTGACGGGACTAGCGGGGCCACCCGGTACTTC

D gene: NA
clone size: NA
J gene: TRBJ2-7
V gene: TRBV28
CDR3 protein: CASSLGRYEQYF
CDR3 DNA: TGTGCCAGCAGTTTGGGCAGGTACGAGCAGTACTTC

D gene: NA
clone size: NA
J gene: TRBJ1-5
V gene: TRBV15
CDR3 protein: CATSRERLDEAERSQPQHF
CDR3 DNA: TGTGCCACCAGCAGAGAACGCCTGGATGAGGCGGAAAGAAGCCAGCCCCAGCATTTT

D gene: TRBD2
clone size: once
J gene: TRBJ2-7
V gene: TRBV5-6
CDR3 protein: CASSLGGRYEQYF
CDR3 DNA: TGTGCCAGCAGCTTAGGCGGGAGGTACGAGCAGTACTTC

D gene: TRBD2
clone size: NA
J gene: TRBJ2-7
V gene: TRBV6-1
CDR3 protein: CASKRTGGNYEQYF
CDR3 DNA: TGTGCCAGCAAAAGGACGGGGGGAAACTACGAGCAGTACTTC

D gene: TRBD2
clone size: NA
J gene: TRBJ2-1
V gene: TRBV4-1
CDR3 protein: CASSPNGAGGQNEQFF
CDR3 DNA: TGCGCCAGCAGCCCCAATGGGGCGGGGGGGCAAAATGAGCAGTTCTTC

D gene: TRBD1
clone size: NA
J gene: TRBJ2-1
V gene: TRBV4-1
CDR3 protein: CASSQPRQGHEQFF
CDR3 DNA: TGCGCCAGCAGCCAACCCCGACAGGGCCATGAGCAGTTCTTC

D gene: TRBD1
clone size: few
J gene: TRBJ1-1
V gene: TRBV2
CDR3 protein: CASTPLRGTAYTEAFF
CDR3 DNA: TGTGCCAGCACCCCATTAAGGGGGACAGCATACACTGAAGCTTTCTTT

D gene: NA
clone size: NA
J gene: TRBJ1-2
V gene: TRBV6-5
CDR3 protein: CASSYGGLYGYTF
CDR3 DNA: TGTGCCAGCAGTTACGGAGGGTTGTATGGCTACACCTTC

D gene: TRBD2
clone size: NA
J gene: TRBJ2-1
V gene: TRBV27
CDR3 protein: CASRREGPTYNEQFF
CDR3 DNA: TGTGCCAGCAGGCGGGAGGGCCCAACCTACAATGAGCAGTTCTTC

D gene: TRBD2
clone size: NA
J gene: TRBJ2-5
V gene: TRBV5-4
CDR3 protein: CASRDGTSGVWTQYF
CDR3 DNA: TGTGCCAGCAGGGACGGGACTAGCGGGGTGTGGACCCAGTACTTC

D gene: NA
clone size: few
J gene: TRBJ1-5
V gene: TRBV4-1
CDR3 protein: CASSQGRGQNQPQHF
CDR3 DNA: TGCGCCAGCAGCCAAGGGAGAGGCCAGAATCAGCCCCAGCATTTT

D gene: TRBD2
clone size: NA
J gene: TRBJ2-3
V gene: TRBV4-1
CDR3 protein: CASSQDRSGTLTDTQYF
CDR3 DNA: TGCGCCAGCAGCCAAGATCGGAGCGGGACCCTCACAGATACGCAGTATTTT

D gene: NA
clone size: NA
J gene: TRBJ2-7
V gene: TRBV6-1
CDR3 protein: CASSVQGITYEQYF
CDR3 DNA: TGTGCCAGCAGCGTCCAGGGTATAACCTACGAGCAGTACTTC

D gene: TRBD1
clone size: NA
J gene: TRBJ1-6
V gene: TRBV19
CDR3 protein: CASSGTEPLPLHF
CDR3 DNA: TGTGCCAGTAGTGGGACAGAGCCCCTACCCCTCCACTTT

D gene: NA
clone size: NA
J gene: TRBJ2-7
V gene: TRBV5-1
CDR3 protein: CASSLLSTSYEQYF
CDR3 DNA: TGCGCCAGCAGCTTGCTATCCACCTCCTACGAGCAGTACTTC

D gene: NA
clone size: NA
J gene: TRBJ2-5
V gene: TRBV27
CDR3 protein: CASSQGSGEGETQYF
CDR3 DNA: TGTGCCAGCAGTCAGGGGAGCGGGGAAGGTGAGACCCAGTACTTC

D gene: NA
clone size: NA
J gene: TRBJ1-6
V gene: TRBV6-5
CDR3 protein: CASSSQGRINSPLHF
CDR3 DNA: TGTGCCAGCAGTTCCCAGGGGCGAATTAACTCACCCCTCCACTTT

D gene: NA
clone size: NA
J gene: TRBJ2-7
V gene: TRBV23-1
CDR3 protein: CASSQSIAGPF
CDR3 DNA: TGCGCCAGCAGTCAATCGATCGCGGGTCCCTTC

D gene: TRBD1
clone size: NA
J gene: TRBJ1-1
V gene: TRBV18
CDR3 protein: CASSQGQGAGNTEAFF
CDR3 DNA: TGTGCCAGCTCACAGGGACAGGGGGCTGGGAACACTGAAGCTTTCTTT

D gene: NA
clone size: NA
J gene: TRBJ1-4
V gene: TRBV7-6
CDR3 protein: CASSLARNEKLFF
CDR3 DNA: TGTGCCAGCAGCTTAGCGCGTAATGAAAAACTGTTTTTT

D gene: NA
clone size: NA
J gene: TRBJ2-7
V gene: TRBV2
CDR3 protein: CANSGGTSYEQYF
CDR3 DNA: TGTGCCAACAGCGGTGGGACAAGCTACGAGCAGTACTTC

D gene: TRBD2
clone size: NA
J gene: TRBJ2-2
V gene: TRBV27
CDR3 protein: CASSPGLAGGRGTGELFF
CDR3 DNA: TGTGCCAGCAGTCCGGGACTAGCGGGAGGTCGAGGCACCGGGGAGCTGTTTTTT